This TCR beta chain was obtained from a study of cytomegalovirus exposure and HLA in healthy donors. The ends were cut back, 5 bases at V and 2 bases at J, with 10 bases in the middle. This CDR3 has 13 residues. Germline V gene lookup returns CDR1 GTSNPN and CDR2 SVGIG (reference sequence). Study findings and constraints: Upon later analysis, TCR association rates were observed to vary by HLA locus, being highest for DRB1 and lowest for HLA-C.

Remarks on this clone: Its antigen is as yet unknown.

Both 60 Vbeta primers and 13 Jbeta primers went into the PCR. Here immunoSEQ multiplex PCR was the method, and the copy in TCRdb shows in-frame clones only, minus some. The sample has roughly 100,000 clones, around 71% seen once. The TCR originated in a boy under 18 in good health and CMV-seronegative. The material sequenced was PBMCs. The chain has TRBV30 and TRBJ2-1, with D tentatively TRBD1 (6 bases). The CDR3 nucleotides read TGTGCCTGGGGAGGACAGACCTACAATGAGCAGTTCTTC. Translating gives CAWGGQTYNEQFF.